This TCR beta chain was observed in a study of OX40 agonist ivuxolimab in advanced cancers. Germline trimming cut 5 bases from V and 3 bases from J; bases unmatched to any gene: 13. The CDR3 length is 17 residues. CDR1 SGHAT and CDR2 FQNNGV come from the germline V gene. Clones were read by immunoSEQ multiplex PCR, and TCRdb kept only the in-frame ones, dropping some. The sample yields 71,000 or so clones, around 86% seen once. The chain carries TRBV11-2 and TRBJ2-1, with 7 bases fitting TRBD2. Sequences were derived from CD4+ or CD8+ T cells sorted from blood, sampled in a trial of the OX40 agonist ivuxolimab. The receptor comes from an adult with an advanced solid tumor such as melanoma, head and neck, liver or kidney cancer. The DNA of the CDR3 is TGTGCCAGCAGCCCAGAAGGCTCGCGGGAGCACTACAATGAGCAGTTCTTC. This translates into CASSPEGSREHYNEQFF.